The 13 T cell receptor beta chains below come from one sample, sequenced in a study of siplizumab effects on memory and regulatory T cells (dated by TCRdb to between 2017 and 2020). Libraries were made using the immunoSEQ multiplex PCR assay. As stored in TCRdb, this immuneACCESS dataset retains in-frame rearrangements with V and J assigned. A fraction of the clones does not appear; measured against another copy, unresolved V genes explain less than half of the discrepancy, and the remainder lacks a known reason. In all, the sample holds 95,000 to 100,000 clones, and around 90% of those were seen once. Of the sample, 9.5% to 15% is held by the ten largest clones. The sample comprised non-Treg CD4+ T cells sorted from blood. This sample's cell subset or site label indicates: FACS-sorted unstimulated CD4+ non-regulatory T cells. These receptors originate from a human donor in good health.

The CDR3, as DNA: TGTGCCAGCAGTTACTCGTTGTGGACCACCTACAATGAGCAGTTCTTC. This sequence encodes CASSYSLWTTYNEQFF. This chain uses TRBV6-6 with TRBJ2-1; D unclear. CDR1 is MNHNY and CDR2 is SVGAGI in the germline V gene (reference sequence). V was pared by 0 bases and J by 2 bases, with 11 bases between. The CDR3 has 16 amino acids.

V is TRBV14 and J is TRBJ2-5; D is perhaps TRBD1 (5 bases). The V gene's germline CDR1 is SGHDN and CDR2 FVKESK. The CDR3 totals 13 residues. Trimming shortened V by 3 bases and J by 5 bases, and 10 bases separated the two germline ends. DNA of the CDR3: TGTGCCAGCAGCCAGGGGCTAGTGGAGACCCAGTACTTC. This gives the protein CASSQGLVETQYF. Variable domain in full (rest from reference TRBV14 and TRBJ2-5): EAGVTQFPSHSVIEKGQTVTLRCDPISGHDNLYWYRRVMGKEIKFLLHFVKESKQDESGMPNNRFLAERTGGTYSTLKVQPAELEDSGVYFCASSQGLVETQYFGPGTRLLVL.

This chain links TRBV4-1 with TRBJ2-7, with 7 bases identical to TRBD2. Trimming removed 6 bases from V and 6 bases from J; junction bases left unmatched: 8. This CDR3 contains 13 residues. Per the germline V gene, CDR1 is MGHRA and CDR2 is YSYEKL. The CDR3, as DNA: TGCGCCAGCAGTCGGGGGGAGGACTCCGAGCAGTACTTC. Encoded protein: CASSRGEDSEQYF.

The chain recombines TRBV4-1 with TRBJ2-1, with 13 bases lining up with TRBD2. CDR3 size: 15 residues. V lost 4 bases and J lost 5; bases outside the gene matches: 2. Per germline, CDR1 MGHRA and CDR2 YSYEKL. The chain's CDR3 is CASSRLAGGDNEQFF. CDR3 coding DNA: TGCGCCAGCAGCCGACTAGCGGGAGGAGACAATGAGCAGTTCTTC.

This sequence joins TRBV29-1 and TRBJ1-2; the match to TRBD1 covers 7 bases. This CDR3 contains 12 residues. Germline CDR1 SQVTM, CDR2 ANQGSEA. V was pared by 6 bases and J by 7 bases, with 8 bases of the junction left unmatched. CDR3 nucleotides: TGCAGCGTACGAGGGCCAGGGGGTGGCTACACCTTC. Its translation: CSVRGPGGGYTF.

The rearrangement links TRBV28 to TRBJ1-4; tentative D call: TRBD1 (6 bases). CDR1 and CDR2 (germline): MDHEN, SYDVKM. CDR3 length equals 12 residues. Between the trimmed V and J ends, which lost 2 bases and 11 bases, there was a span of 9 bases. The CDR3 sequence is CASSLRQGKLFF. The CDR3, as DNA: TGTGCCAGCAGTTTAAGGCAGGGGAAACTGTTTTTT.

The chain carries TRBV5-1 and TRBJ2-1; 12 bases fit TRBD2. The length of the CDR3 is 14 residues. The germline gives CDR1 SGHRS, CDR2 YFSETQ. The V and J ends lost 6 bases and 7 bases, in that order; junction bases with no gene match: 5. CDR3 protein: CASMPLAGGNEQFF. The DNA for the CDR3 is TGCGCCAGCATGCCTCTAGCGGGAGGGAATGAGCAGTTCTTC.

The V and J genes are TRBV6-5 and TRBJ2-1; D is possibly TRBD2 (6 bases). This CDR3 comprises 11 residues. Trimming removed 8 bases at V and 12 bases at J, with 14 bases between. CDR1 and CDR2 (germline): MNHEY, SVGAGI. The DNA of the CDR3 is TGTGCCAGCCGGATCCGGGACTTGCAGTTCTTC. Its protein is CASRIRDLQFF.

This clone appeared once. The genes are TRBV6-5 and TRBJ2-5; TRBD1 aligns across 7 bases. This CDR3 is 14 amino acids long. CDR1 and CDR2 (germline): MNHEY, SVGAGI. J lost 7 bases, V lost 6 bases, and 11 bases had no gene match. The CDR3 region has the DNA TGTGCCAGCAGCCCCGGACAGGCCCGACGGACCCAGTACTTC. Its translation is CASSPGQARRTQYF.

V is TRBV19 and J is TRBJ2-1; D assignment may be TRBD1 or TRBD2 (5 bases each). The CDR3 contains 10 residues. V was pared by 9 bases and J by 9 bases, with 9 bases between. Germline CDR1 reads LNHDA; CDR2 reads SQIVND (reference sequence). The chain's CDR3 is CASRGVEQFF. The CDR3 region has the DNA TGTGCCAGCCGGGGCGTTGAGCAGTTCTTC.

J is TRBJ2-1 and V is TRBV6-5; D is undetermined. Germline CDR1 is MNHEY and CDR2 is SVGAGI. The CDR3 covers 11 residues. V dropped 5 bases and J dropped 3 bases, with 2 bases sitting between them. The CDR3 region has the DNA TGTGCCAGCAGTCTCTACAATGAGCAGTTCTTC. Residues: CASSLYNEQFF.

This rearrangement joins TRBV11-1 to TRBJ2-7, with 9 positions matching TRBD1. The CDR3 is 15 residues long. CDR1 is SGHAT and CDR2 is FQDESV in the germline V gene (reference sequence). The V gene end was trimmed by 5 bases and the J gene end by 2 bases; junction bases not matched to a gene: 7. The CDR3, as DNA: TGTGCCAGCAGCCTTACCGGGACAGGGCCCTACGAGCAGTACTTC. Translating gives CASSLTGTGPYEQYF.

The gene calls are TRBV19 and TRBJ1-2; 7 bases map to TRBD1. CDR3 length: 13 residues. Losses at the gene ends were 3 bases for V and 8 bases for J; bases not matched to a gene: 6. The V gene's germline CDR1 is LNHDA and CDR2 SQIVND (reference sequence). CDR3 sequence reads: CASSILTGFGYTF. DNA for the CDR3: TGTGCCAGTAGTATCCTGACAGGGTTCGGCTACACCTTC.